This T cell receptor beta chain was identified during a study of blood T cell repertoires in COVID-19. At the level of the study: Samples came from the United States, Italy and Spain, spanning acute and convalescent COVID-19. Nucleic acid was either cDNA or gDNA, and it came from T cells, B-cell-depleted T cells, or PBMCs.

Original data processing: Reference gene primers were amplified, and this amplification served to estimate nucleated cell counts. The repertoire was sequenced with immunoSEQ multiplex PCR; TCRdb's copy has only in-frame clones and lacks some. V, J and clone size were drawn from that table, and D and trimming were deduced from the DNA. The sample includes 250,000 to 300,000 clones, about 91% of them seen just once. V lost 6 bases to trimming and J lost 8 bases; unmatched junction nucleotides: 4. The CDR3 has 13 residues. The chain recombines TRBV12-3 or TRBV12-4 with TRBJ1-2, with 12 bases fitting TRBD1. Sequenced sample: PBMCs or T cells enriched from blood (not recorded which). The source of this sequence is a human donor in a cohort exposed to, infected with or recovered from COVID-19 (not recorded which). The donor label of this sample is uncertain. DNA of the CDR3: TGTGCCAGCAGAGGGACAGGGGGCGAAGGCTACACCTTC. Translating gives CASRGTGGEGYTF.